Following are 12 T cell receptor beta chains from one sample sequenced in a study of shared clonotypes between healthy human individuals. Using immunoSEQ multiplex PCR, the repertoire was profiled, and TCRdb retains in-frame clones only, with some absent. Of roughly 1,000,000 clones in the sample, around 82% are singletons; the top ten hold 0.55% to 0.7%. Specimen: memory CD4+ T cells from PBMCs. Subset defined: CD45RA-negative fraction. These receptors came from a man younger than 35 in good health. Some clones in this sample may be carry-over from other donors' samples.

This clone was counted a single time. The chain joins TRBV5-1 to TRBJ2-1; TRBD2 agrees at 7 bases. The CDR3 is 15 residues long. CDR1 and CDR2 from the germline V gene are SGHRS and YFSETQ. Losses at the gene ends were 2 bases for V and 5 bases for J; bases not matched to a gene: 7. Here the CDR3 DNA reads TGCGCCAGCAGCTTCAGGACTAGAGGAAACAATGAGCAGTTCTTC. Protein: CASSFRTRGNNEQFF.

The chain employs TRBV10-3 and TRBJ2-1; the D is unclear. Germline lookup yields CDR1 ENHRY and CDR2 SYGVKD. Trimming removed 5 bases at V and 3 bases at J, with 8 bases between. The length of the CDR3 is 13 residues. CDR3 region: CAISSGIYNEQFF. Written as DNA, the CDR3 is TGTGCCATCAGTTCTGGGATCTACAATGAGCAGTTCTTC.

Written as DNA, the CDR3 is TGCGCCAGCAGCTTCACAGGGGGCGGGTACGAGCAGTACTTC. Residues: CASSFTGGGYEQYF. The chain joins TRBV5-1 to TRBJ2-7; 9 bases are shared with TRBD1. Germline trimming cut 2 bases from V and 4 bases from J; bases unmatched to any gene: 4. The CDR3 consists of 14 residues. Germline loops: CDR1 SGHRS, CDR2 YFSETQ.

V is TRBV6-5 and J is TRBJ2-2; D is unresolved. Germline lookup yields CDR1 MNHEY and CDR2 SVGAGI. This CDR3 is built from 16 residues. V was trimmed by 1 base and J by 1 base, leaving 10 bases between them. CDR3 in amino acids: CASSYFPGRNTGELFF. CDR3 nucleotide sequence: TGTGCCAGCAGTTACTTTCCCGGACGGAACACCGGGGAGCTGTTTTTT.

The genes are TRBV18 and TRBJ1-2; D unclear. The V end lost 3 bases, the J end lost 3 bases, and 14 bases lay between the germline ends. Looked up from germline, CDR1 is KGHSH and CDR2 is LQKENI. The CDR3 loop spans 15 amino acids. DNA of the CDR3: TGTGCCAGCTCACCTTTCCCAATGGTTGACTATGGCTACACCTTC. This codes for CASSPFPMVDYGYTF.

This CDR3 is CASSYPTQGDEQYF. CDR3 DNA sequence: TGTGCCAGCAGTTACCCCACTCAGGGCGACGAGCAGTACTTC. The rearrangement links TRBV6-6 to TRBJ2-7, with a tentative D call TRBD1 (5 bases). Germline CDR1 and CDR2: MNHNY and SVGAGI (reference sequence). V dropped 2 bases and J dropped 5 bases, with 13 bases sitting between them. This CDR3 region has 14 residues.

This clone was counted between two and nine times. The chain carries TRBV4-2 and TRBJ1-5, with TRBD1 matching 7 bases. V shed 4 bases, J shed 8 bases, and the junction held 11 bases outside the gene matches. Germline values: CDR1 LGHNA, CDR2 YNFKEQ. The length of the CDR3 is 15 residues. CDR3 residues: CASSPTGSPSEPQHF. In DNA, the CDR3 is TGTGCCAGCAGCCCGACAGGGAGCCCCTCAGAGCCCCAGCATTTT.

V and J are TRBV2 and TRBJ2-4; weak D call: TRBD1 (6 bases). Germline assignment: CDR1 SNHLY and CDR2 FYNNEI. CDR3 length: 13 residues. In DNA form, the CDR3 reads TGTGCTACCACAGGGCTAGCCAAAAACATTCAGTACTTC. Translating it yields CATTGLAKNIQYF.

This clone was recorded only once. This CDR3 reads CASSLTLRRETQYF. The CDR3 DNA sequence: TGTGCCAGCAGTTTAACGTTACGGCGGGAGACCCAGTACTTC. This chain links TRBV27 with TRBJ2-5; unclear D gene. Germline lookup yields CDR1 MNHEY and CDR2 SMNVEV (reference sequence). V was trimmed by 2 bases and J by 5 bases, leaving 12 bases between them. The CDR3 has 14 residues.

This chain uses TRBV28 with TRBJ2-1; the match to TRBD2 covers 13 bases. The CDR3 loop spans 20 amino acids. The germline V gene has CDR1 MDHEN and CDR2 SYDVKM. V trimming: 1 base; J trimming: 6 bases; junction bases outside the gene matches: 15. The CDR3 nucleotides read TGTGCCAGCAGTTTATTCCCCTCTCGCGGACTAGCGGGAGATCCCAATGAGCAGTTCTTC. Translating it yields CASSLFPSRGLAGDPNEQFF.

In its sample, this clone was seen a few times. The CDR3 spells CAWRTGGASRYIQYF. CDR3 nucleotide sequence: TGTGCCTGGAGAACAGGGGGCGCGAGTAGATACATTCAGTACTTC. V is TRBV30 and J is TRBJ2-4, with 9 bases that match TRBD1. The germline CDR1 and CDR2 sequences are GTSNPN and SVGIG (reference sequence). This CDR3 has 15 residues. V trimming: 3 bases; J trimming: 8 bases; junction bases outside the gene matches: 11.

The chain couples TRBV19 to TRBJ1-5; TRBD1 is a possible D gene (6 bases). The CDR3 spans 16 residues. Trimming cost V 7 bases and J 6 bases, with 22 bases left between them. Germline loops: CDR1 LNHDA, CDR2 SQIVND (reference sequence). The CDR3 DNA sequence: TGTGCCAGTAAAGATCTTGTGGGGGCGCGGGGTCAGCCCCAGCATTTT. This translates into CASKDLVGARGQPQHF.